This T cell receptor (beta chain) was captured in a study of CD8 T cells in Susac syndrome. Study-wide results and caveats: The CD4+ T cell repertoires of Susac syndrome were found to show no clonal expansion. The relatively small number of individuals in the TCR sequencing and HLA analysis was acknowledged by the study.

When the RNA was reverse transcribed, random hexamers were used with an input of roughly 0.45 to 1 ug. The amplification used immunoSEQ multiplex PCR on TCR beta CDR3; it spanned 54 Vbeta and 13 Jbeta. TCRdb re-derived calls from the immunoSEQ multiplex PCR reads in MiXCR, one entry per CDR3 protein. The sample carries under 250,000 distinct CDR3 sequences, 85% to 95% recorded once. This clonotype has a single count. Its specificity is not known. Trimming took off 7 bases at V and 4 bases at J, with 10 bases between the two ends. The CDR3 is made up of 12 amino acids. CDR1 is SGDLS and CDR2 is YYNGEE in the germline V gene.

The J gene is TRBJ2-3, the V gene TRBV9; possible D gene TRBD2, 5 bases. This receptor was obtained from a human donor with Susac syndrome. Sequenced material: CD4+ T cells from PBMCs. As DNA, the CDR3 is TGTGCCAGCCGCGGACTCTCAGATACGCAGTATTTT. It codes for CASRGLSDTQYF.